This TCR beta chain was captured in a study of T cell repertoires in ileal Crohn's disease. As to this clone: Its antigen is not identified.

The time point is: neoterminal ileum biopsy at postoperative endoscopy, about 6 months after surgery. The germline V gene encodes CDR1 SGHNT and CDR2 YYREEE (reference sequence). Trimming shortened V by 4 bases and J by 0 bases, and 13 bases separated the two germline ends. The CDR3 consists of 15 residues. Study-wide results and limits: Clonal expansions were more frequent in active smokers than non-smokers at surgery.

The method was immunoSEQ multiplex PCR; TCRdb's version includes in-frame clones alone and lacks a portion of them. The table shows around 2,400 clones, with 78% occurring only once. The TCR sequence derives from an adult with Crohn's disease. V and J are TRBV5-4 and TRBJ1-2; maybe TRBD1 (6 bases). The material sequenced was ileal tissue. In DNA, the CDR3 is TGTGCCAGCAGCGTAGGACAGACCTCTAACTATGGCTACACCTTC. Its translation: CASSVGQTSNYGYTF.